This T cell receptor (beta chain) was observed in a study of blood T cells in healthy people across ages. Overall study findings and caveats: Diversity figures based on one million T cells were deemed too low.

As concerns this clonotype: Its antigen is undetermined.

With 0 bases removed from V and 2 bases from J, the gap between germline ends came to 2 bases. This CDR3 comprises 13 residues. CDR1 and CDR2 from the germline V gene are MNHEY and SVGAGI. Each of the donors had 9 to 10 milliliters of peripheral blood drawn into EDTA-treated Vacutainer tubes. The authors ran a second PCR of 7 to 11 cycles using a sample-barcoded 5' primer and a J-beta primer mix. TCRdb analysed the 5' RACE reads with MiXCR anew, one entry per CDR3 protein. The table lists 790,000 or so distinct CDR3 sequences, more than 35% of them singletons. The chain links TRBV6-5 to TRBJ1-5; unclear D gene. Sequences were obtained from blood. This clonotype originated in a man aged 80 or over in good health. The CDR3 DNA sequence: TGTGCCAGCAGTTACTCTCGCAATCAGCCCCAGCATTTT. Protein product: CASSYSRNQPQHF.